This T cell receptor (beta chain) is drawn from a study of T cell changes during pregnancy in multiple sclerosis. Trimming left V 3 bases short and J 2 bases short, with 7 bases between. CDR1 KGHSH and CDR2 LQKENI come from the germline V gene. The CDR3 totals 13 residues. The assay was immunoSEQ multiplex PCR, and TCRdb's table has in-frame clones only and misses some. This table holds approximately 68,000 clones, more than 85% found once. Turning to this clone: The same CDR3 also results from other DNA sequences found in this sample.

The chain carries TRBV18 and TRBJ1-1; D is possibly TRBD1 (5 bases). The receptor's source is a female donor with multiple sclerosis, enrolled in a pregnancy study. Sequences were derived from peripheral blood, sampled in the second trimester of pregnancy. CDR3 sequence reads: CASSPGGNTEAFF. DNA of the CDR3: TGTGCCAGCTCACCGGGGGGAAACACTGAAGCTTTCTTT.